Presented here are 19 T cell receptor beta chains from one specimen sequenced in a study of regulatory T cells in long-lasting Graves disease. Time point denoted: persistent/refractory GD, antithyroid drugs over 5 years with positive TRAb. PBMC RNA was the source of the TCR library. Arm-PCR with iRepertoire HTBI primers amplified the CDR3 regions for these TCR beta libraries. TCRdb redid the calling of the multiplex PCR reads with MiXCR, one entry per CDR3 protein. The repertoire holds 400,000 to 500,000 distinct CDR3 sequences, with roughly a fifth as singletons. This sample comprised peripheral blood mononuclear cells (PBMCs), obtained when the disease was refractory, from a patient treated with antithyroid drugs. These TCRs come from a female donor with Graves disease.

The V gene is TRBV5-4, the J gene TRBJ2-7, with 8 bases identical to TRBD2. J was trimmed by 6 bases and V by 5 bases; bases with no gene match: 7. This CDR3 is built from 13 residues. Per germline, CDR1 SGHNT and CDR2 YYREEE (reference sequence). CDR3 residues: CASRPAGAPEQYF. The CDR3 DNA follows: TGTGCCAGCAGACCAGCGGGAGCGCCCGAGCAGTACTTC.

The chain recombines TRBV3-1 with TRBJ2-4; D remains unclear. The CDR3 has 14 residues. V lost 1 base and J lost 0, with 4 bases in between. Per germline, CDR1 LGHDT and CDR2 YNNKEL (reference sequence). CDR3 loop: CASSQVGAKNIQYF. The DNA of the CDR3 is TGTGCCAGCAGCCAAGTCGGAGCCAAAAACATTCAGTACTTC.

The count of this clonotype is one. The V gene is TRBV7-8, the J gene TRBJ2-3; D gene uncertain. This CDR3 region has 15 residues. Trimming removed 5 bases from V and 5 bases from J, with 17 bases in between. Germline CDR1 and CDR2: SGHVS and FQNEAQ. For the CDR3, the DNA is TGTGCCAGCAGCCCCCCCGAGAGGTTGGGAGATACGCAGTATTTT. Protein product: CASSPPERLGDTQYF.

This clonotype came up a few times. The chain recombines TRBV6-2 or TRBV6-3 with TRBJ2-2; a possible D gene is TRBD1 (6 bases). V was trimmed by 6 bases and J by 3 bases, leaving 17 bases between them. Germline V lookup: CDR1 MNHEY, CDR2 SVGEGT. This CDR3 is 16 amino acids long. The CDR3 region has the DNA TGTGCCAGCAGACTCATCCAGGGGCCGCACACCGGGGAGCTGTTTTTT. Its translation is CASRLIQGPHTGELFF.

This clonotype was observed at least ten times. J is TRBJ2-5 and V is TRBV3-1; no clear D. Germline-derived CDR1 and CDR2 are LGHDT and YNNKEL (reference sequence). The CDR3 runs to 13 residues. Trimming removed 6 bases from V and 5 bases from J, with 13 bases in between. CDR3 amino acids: CASRDLPGETQYF. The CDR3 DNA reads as TGTGCCAGCAGGGACCTACCGGGTGAGACCCAGTACTTC.

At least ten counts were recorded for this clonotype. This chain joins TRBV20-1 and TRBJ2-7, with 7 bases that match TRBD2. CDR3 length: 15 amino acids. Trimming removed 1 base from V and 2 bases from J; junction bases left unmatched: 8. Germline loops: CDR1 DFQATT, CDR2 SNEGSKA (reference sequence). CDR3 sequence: CSARVREAKAYEQYF. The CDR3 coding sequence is TGCAGTGCTAGAGTACGGGAGGCCAAAGCCTACGAGCAGTACTTC.

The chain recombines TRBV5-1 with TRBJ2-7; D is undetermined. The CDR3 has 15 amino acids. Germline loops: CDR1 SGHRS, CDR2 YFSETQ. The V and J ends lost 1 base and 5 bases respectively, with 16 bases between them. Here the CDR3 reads CASSLPDGAGHEQYF. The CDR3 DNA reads TGCGCCAGCAGCTTGCCGGACGGAGCTGGCCACGAGCAGTACTTC. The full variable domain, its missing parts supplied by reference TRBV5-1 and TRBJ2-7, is KAGVTQTPRYLIKTRGQQVTLSCSPISGHRSVSWYQQTPGQGLQFLFEYFSETQRNKGNFPGRFSGRQFSNSRSEMNVSTLELGDSALYLCASSLPDGAGHEQYFGPGTRLTVT.

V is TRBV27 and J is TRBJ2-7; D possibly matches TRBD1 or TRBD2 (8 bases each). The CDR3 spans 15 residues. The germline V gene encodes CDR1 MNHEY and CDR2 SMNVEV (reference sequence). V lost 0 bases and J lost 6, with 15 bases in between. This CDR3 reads CASSLSSGTGGEQYF. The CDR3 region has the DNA TGTGCCAGCAGTTTATCTAGCGGGACAGGCGGCGAGCAGTACTTC.

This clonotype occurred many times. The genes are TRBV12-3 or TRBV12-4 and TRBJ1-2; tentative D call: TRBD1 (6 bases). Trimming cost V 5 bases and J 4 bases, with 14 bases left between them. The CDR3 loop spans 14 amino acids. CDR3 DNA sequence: TGTGCCAGCAGTCAGACACAGGGACGCTATGGCTACACCTTC. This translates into CASSQTQGRYGYTF.

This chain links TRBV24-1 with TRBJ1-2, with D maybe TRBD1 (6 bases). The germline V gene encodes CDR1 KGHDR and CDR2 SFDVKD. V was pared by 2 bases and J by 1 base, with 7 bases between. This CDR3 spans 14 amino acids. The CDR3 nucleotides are TGTGCCACCAGTGATTGGACAGTTAACTATGGCTACACCTTC. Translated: CATSDWTVNYGYTF.

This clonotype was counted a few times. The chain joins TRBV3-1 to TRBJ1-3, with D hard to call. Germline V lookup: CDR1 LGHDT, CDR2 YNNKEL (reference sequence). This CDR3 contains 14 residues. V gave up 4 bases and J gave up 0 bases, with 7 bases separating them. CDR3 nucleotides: TGTGCCAGCAGCCCAACGCACTCTGGAAACACCATATATTTT. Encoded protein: CASSPTHSGNTIYF.

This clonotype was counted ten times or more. CDR3 coding DNA: TGTGCCAGCAGTAAAGGCGCGTCGGATGGCTACACCTTC. It specifies CASSKGASDGYTF. V usage is TRBV2 and J usage is TRBJ1-2; unclear D gene. This CDR3 comprises 13 residues. The germline V gene encodes CDR1 SNHLY and CDR2 FYNNEI. Trimming pared 5 bases from V and 6 bases from J, leaving 13 bases between.

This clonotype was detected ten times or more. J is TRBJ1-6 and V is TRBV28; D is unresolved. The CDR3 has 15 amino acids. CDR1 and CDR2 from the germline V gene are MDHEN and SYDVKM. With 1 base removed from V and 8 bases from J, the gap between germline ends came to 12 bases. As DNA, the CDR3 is TGTGCCAGCAGTTTATACCAGGACTGGCATTCACCCCTCCACTTT. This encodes CASSLYQDWHSPLHF.

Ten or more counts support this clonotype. The chain's CDR3 is CASSLPEGGNTEAFF. As DNA, the CDR3 is TGTGCCAGCAGCCTACCCGAGGGCGGGAACACTGAAGCTTTCTTT. The V call is TRBV12-3 or TRBV12-4, the J call TRBJ1-1, with D uncertain. Trimming left V 6 bases short and J 1 base short, with 15 bases between. There are 15 residues in the CDR3.

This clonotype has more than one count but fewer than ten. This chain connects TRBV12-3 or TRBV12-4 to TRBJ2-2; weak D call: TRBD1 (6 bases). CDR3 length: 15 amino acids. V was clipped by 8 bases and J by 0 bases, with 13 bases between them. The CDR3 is CASAQGLANTGELFF. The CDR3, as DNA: TGTGCCAGCGCTCAGGGGCTCGCGAACACCGGGGAGCTGTTTTTT.

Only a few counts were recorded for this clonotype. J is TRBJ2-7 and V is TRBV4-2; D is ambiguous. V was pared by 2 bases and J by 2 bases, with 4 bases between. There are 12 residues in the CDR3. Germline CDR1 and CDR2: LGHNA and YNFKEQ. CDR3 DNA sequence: TGTGCCAGCAGCCAACCCCCCTACGAGCAGTACTTC. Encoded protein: CASSQPPYEQYF.

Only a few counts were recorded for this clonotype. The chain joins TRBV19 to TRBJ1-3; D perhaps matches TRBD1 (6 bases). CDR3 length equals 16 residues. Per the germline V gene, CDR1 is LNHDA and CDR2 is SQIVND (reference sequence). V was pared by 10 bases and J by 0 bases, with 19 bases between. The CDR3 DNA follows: TGTGCCACCCGCCTCAACAGGGTCGGCTCTGGAAACACCATATATTTT. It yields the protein CATRLNRVGSGNTIYF.

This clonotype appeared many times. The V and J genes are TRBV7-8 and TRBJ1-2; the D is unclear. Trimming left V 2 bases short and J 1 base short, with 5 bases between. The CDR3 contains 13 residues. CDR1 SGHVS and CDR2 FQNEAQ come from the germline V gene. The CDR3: CASSLNSNYGYTF. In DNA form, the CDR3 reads TGTGCCAGCAGCTTAAACAGTAACTATGGCTACACCTTC.

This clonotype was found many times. The CDR3 nucleotides are TGTGCCAGCAGTTTAAGAAGAAATAATTCACCCCTCCACTTT. It codes for CASSLRRNNSPLHF. This rearrangement joins TRBV27 to TRBJ1-6; D gene ambiguous. Looked up from germline, CDR1 is MNHEY and CDR2 is SMNVEV (reference sequence). The CDR3 sequence is 14 residues long. The V and J ends lost 2 bases and 5 bases respectively, with 7 bases between them.